The clone carrying this TCR beta chain was seen a handful of times. V was pared by 1 base and J by 8 bases, with 18 bases between. The CDR3 has 15 residues. Germline V CDR1 and CDR2: SGHNT, YYREEE (reference sequence). This record comes from a study of control samples from healthy donors and cancer patients. Sequenced by immunoSEQ multiplex PCR; TCRdb stores in-frame clones only, minus some. The sample shows 150,000 or so clones, approximately 94% of them seen only once. The J gene is TRBJ1-1, the V gene TRBV5-4, with D possibly matching TRBD1 (5 bases). The sample comprised blood. This TCR was sampled from a man in his forties or fifties in good health. The CDR3 sequence: CASSLLPGPTGEAFF. The DNA of the CDR3 is TGTGCCAGCAGCTTGCTGCCAGGGCCCACGGGGGAAGCTTTCTTT.